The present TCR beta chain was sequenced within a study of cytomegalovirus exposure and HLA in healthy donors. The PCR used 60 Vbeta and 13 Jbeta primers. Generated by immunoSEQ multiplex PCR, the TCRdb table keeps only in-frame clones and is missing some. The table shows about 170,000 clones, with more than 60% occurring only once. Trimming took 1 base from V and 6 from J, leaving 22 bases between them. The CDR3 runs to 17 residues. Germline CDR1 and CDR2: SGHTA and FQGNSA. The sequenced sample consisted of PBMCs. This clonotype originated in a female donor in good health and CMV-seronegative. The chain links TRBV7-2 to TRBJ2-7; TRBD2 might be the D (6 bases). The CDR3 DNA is TGTGCCAGCAGCTTAGTTTGGCGGGGAGGCTCTCTATCCGAGCAGTACTTC. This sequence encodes CASSLVWRGGSLSEQYF.